Presented here are 18 T cell receptor beta chains from one specimen sequenced in a study of blood T cells in healthy people across ages. Next came a second PCR, run for about 7 to 12 cycles, which used a sample-barcoded 5' primer along with a J-beta primer mix. TCRdb reanalysed the 5' RACE reads using MiXCR and keeps one entry per CDR3 protein. Of over a million distinct CDR3 sequences in the sample, almost 25% are singletons; the top ten hold about 0.69%. Another study also made use of these data, one on T cells of mothers and their children.

Sequencing was performed on blood. The source of these receptors is a girl aged 2-10 years in good health.

This clonotype was counted between two and nine times. The chain employs TRBV7-9 and TRBJ1-4; a possible D gene is TRBD1 (5 bases). V was pared by 4 bases and J by 5 bases, with 20 bases between. CDR1 is SEHNR, CDR2 FQNEAQ, per germline (reference sequence). There are 17 residues in the CDR3. CDR3 loop: CASSSQARAGPNEKLFF. The CDR3 DNA is TGTGCCAGCAGCTCTCAGGCCCGCGCAGGGCCCAATGAAAAACTGTTTTTT.

The chain links TRBV11-1 to TRBJ2-3, with TRBD2 matching 8 bases. The CDR3 spans 22 residues. Germline trimming cut 4 bases from V and 2 bases from J; bases unmatched to any gene: 26. CDR1 SGHAT and CDR2 FQDESV come from the germline V gene (reference sequence). The DNA of the CDR3 is TGTGCCAGCAGCTGGTATACCCTCCGGCGGGGGGCACCCCTGATGATCACAGATACGCAGTATTTT. Translating it yields CASSWYTLRRGAPLMITDTQYF.

J is TRBJ2-7 and V is TRBV28; D unclear. V dropped 6 bases and J dropped 6 bases, with 12 bases sitting between them. Germline V gene data show CDR1 as MDHEN and CDR2 as SYDVKM. The CDR3 loop spans 12 amino acids. The CDR3 DNA sequence: TGTGCCAGCAGCGTGGACGTTACCGAGCAGTACTTC. The encoded protein is CASSVDVTEQYF.

The rearrangement links TRBV20-1 to TRBJ2-5; perhaps D is TRBD1 or TRBD2 (6 bases each). Germline V gives CDR1 DFQATT, CDR2 SNEGSKA (reference sequence). V shed 2 bases and J shed 7 bases, with 20 bases lying between them. The CDR3 is 15 residues long. CDR3 in amino acids: CSARWRDTPTGTQYF. Written as DNA, the CDR3 is TGCAGTGCTAGATGGCGGGACACCCCGACGGGGACCCAGTACTTC.

This chain uses TRBV18 with TRBJ1-2; D possibly corresponds to TRBD1 (6 bases). Germline V lookup: CDR1 KGHSH, CDR2 LQKENI. Trimming stripped 2 bases from V and 4 bases from J, with 20 bases between. The CDR3 contains 17 residues. The CDR3: CASSPYNRALRLYGYTF. DNA for the CDR3: TGTGCCAGCTCACCATATAACAGGGCCCTCCGCCTCTATGGCTACACCTTC.

This clonotype turned up a few times. V is TRBV20-1 and J is TRBJ2-7; D is ambiguous. Germline values: CDR1 DFQATT, CDR2 SNEGSKA (reference sequence). The ends were cut back, 6 bases at V and 2 bases at J, with 14 bases in the middle. The CDR3 consists of 13 residues. CDR3 nucleotides: TGCAGTGCGAGCGCAGGTCTTACCTACGAGCAGTACTTC. Protein: CSASAGLTYEQYF.

This chain links TRBV7-8 with TRBJ2-5; maybe TRBD2 (5 bases). Germline-derived CDR1 and CDR2 are SGHVS and FQNEAQ. This CDR3 spans 15 amino acids. Deletions cut 5 bases from V and 1 base from J, with 14 bases between. CDR3 sequence (DNA): TGTGCCAGCAGCAGGAGGAGAGGCATCCAAGAGACCCAGTACTTC. Translating it yields CASSRRRGIQETQYF.

This clonotype was seen a handful of times. The chain uses TRBV27 and TRBJ2-5; D ambiguous. Between the trimmed V and J ends, which lost 3 bases and 5 bases, there was a span of 13 bases. This CDR3 contains 14 residues. CDR1 MNHEY and CDR2 SMNVEV come from the germline V gene (reference sequence). The CDR3 bases are TGTGCCAGCAGTTTCTTAGACTCGTCGGAGACCCAGTACTTC. Its translation: CASSFLDSSETQYF.

This chain uses TRBV9 with TRBJ2-1, with D uncertain. The CDR3 length is 12 residues. Trimming removed 1 base from V and 10 bases from J, with 9 bases in between. Germline-derived CDR1 and CDR2 are SGDLS and YYNGEE. CDR3 bases: TGTGCCAGCAGCGTAATGGGTACAGAGCAGTTCTTC. Protein product: CASSVMGTEQFF.

This sequence joins TRBV5-1 and TRBJ1-4; D gene uncertain. Germline V gene data show CDR1 as SGHRS and CDR2 as YFSETQ. The ends were cut back, 2 bases at V and 7 bases at J, with 9 bases in the middle. This CDR3 comprises 13 residues. CDR3 amino acids: CASSLDRSEKLFF. For the CDR3, the DNA is TGCGCCAGCAGCTTAGACCGTAGTGAAAAACTGTTTTTT.

The CDR3 sequence: CSAGLAGEVDTQYF. In nucleotides, the CDR3 is TGCAGTGCAGGACTAGCGGGAGAGGTAGATACGCAGTATTTT. The chain is built from TRBV20-1 and TRBJ2-3; 13 bases match TRBD2. The CDR3 has 14 amino acids. Germline CDR1 reads DFQATT; CDR2 reads SNEGSKA (reference sequence). J was trimmed by 5 bases and V by 6 bases; bases with no gene match: 5.

The J gene is TRBJ2-5, the V gene TRBV3-1, with 12 nucleotides matching TRBD2. Germline CDR1 is LGHDT and CDR2 is YNNKEL (reference sequence). The CDR3 covers 17 residues. After removal of 4 bases from V and 5 bases from J, the junction contained 11 bases not matched to a gene. As DNA, the CDR3 is TGTGCCAGCAGCCCCGATCGACTAGCGGGAGTTCGTGAGACCCAGTACTTC. Translation gives CASSPDRLAGVRETQYF.

This sequence joins TRBV20-1 and TRBJ2-1, with 12 bases that match TRBD2. The CDR3 totals 17 residues. V shed 2 bases and J 1 base; nucleotides not matched to a gene: 6. Germline V lookup: CDR1 DFQATT, CDR2 SNEGSKA (reference sequence). For the CDR3, the DNA is TGCAGTGCTAGAAAGGCTAGCGGGAGGGGGTCCTACAATGAGCAGTTCTTC. Amino acid sequence: CSARKASGRGSYNEQFF.

This clonotype was detected only a few times. The chain combines TRBV25-1 with TRBJ1-3; TRBD1 might be the D (5 bases). The germline V gene has CDR1 MGHDK and CDR2 SYGVNS. CDR3 length equals 14 residues. V lost 1 base and J 3 bases, leaving 7 bases between the germline ends. For the CDR3, the DNA is TGTGCCAGCAGTGAATCAGGGATTGGAAACACCATATATTTT. It codes for CASSESGIGNTIYF.

V and J are TRBV24-1 and TRBJ2-7; 12 positions match TRBD2. Germline CDR1 and CDR2: KGHDR and SFDVKD. V shed 3 bases, J shed 5 bases, and the junction held 7 bases outside the gene matches. CDR3 length: 16 amino acids. This CDR3 is CATSDALAGGPHEQYF. CDR3 nucleotides: TGTGCCACCAGTGATGCGCTAGCGGGAGGGCCACACGAGCAGTACTTC.

This clonotype was seen more than once but under ten times. The V call is TRBV6-6, the J call TRBJ1-2, with D possibly TRBD1 on 5 matching bases. The germline V and J ends were trimmed by 2 bases and 5 bases, with 12 bases remaining between them. Germline V CDR1 and CDR2: MNHNY, SVGAGI (reference sequence). The CDR3 has 14 residues. DNA of the CDR3: TGTGCCAGCAGTTACGGGGCAGGCCAATATGGCTACACCTTC. Protein product: CASSYGAGQYGYTF.

This chain connects TRBV29-1 to TRBJ2-1; TRBD2 might be the D (6 bases). Germline V gives CDR1 SQVTM, CDR2 ANQGSEA. V lost 5 bases, J lost 8 bases, and 22 bases lay in between. CDR3 length: 15 residues. The DNA for the CDR3 is TGCAGCGTTCTGGGAAAGGGACGGGGGATCGATGAGCAGTTCTTC. The encoded protein is CSVLGKGRGIDEQFF.

This clonotype was observed a few times. The V and J genes are TRBV27 and TRBJ1-4; no clear D. Germline CDR1 reads MNHEY; CDR2 reads SMNVEV (reference sequence). The CDR3 sequence is 17 residues long. Trimming removed 4 bases at V and 6 bases at J, with 21 bases between. This chain's CDR3 is CASSSFLGLSQHEKLFF. For the CDR3, the DNA is TGTGCCAGCAGTTCCTTTCTGGGTTTGTCTCAGCATGAAAAACTGTTTTTT.